This TCR beta chain derives from a study of blood T cell repertoires in COVID-19 (dated by TCRdb to about 2020). About the study as a whole: Collaborator samples came from the United States, Italy and Spain and covered acute and convalescent phases of COVID-19. The prospective study material was composed of cDNA or gDNA derived from T cells, B-cell-depleted T cells, or PBMCs. Subjects who had been exposed to COVID-19, were actively infected with it, or had recovered from it provided the deeply sampled blood TCRbeta repertoires that made up the dataset. The repertoires were released in a freely available public database meant as a resource for research on the immune response to SARS-CoV-2. Samples came from the ongoing ImmuneRACE study (first 160 participants) plus 1,254 subjects from 6 global collaborators. A de-identified subject ID, COVID-19 status, age in years and sex were almost always included in the sample metadata. Where available, HLA class I and class II types were taken from metadata supplied by the sample provider and were not determined by assay-based typing.

The paper's findings and limits, for the study overall: The amount of clinical and demographic metadata varied by source and participant and was provided uncurated.

Many counts were recorded for this clone. This clone's antigen is unknown. Within one base of it there is no much larger clone, and no base qualities were kept. CDR1 and CDR2, looked up from the germline V gene (reference sequence), are SGHNT and YYREEE. Trimming removed 6 bases from V and 5 bases from J, leaving 17 bases between the germline ends. The CDR3 covers 14 residues, taking in both the cysteine and the phenylalanine. Solely the CDR3 DNA is kept, with 42 bases framed from the first base. One collaborating source in Seattle enrolled patients during active infection and followed them longitudinally through the course of disease. Collaborating institutions collected whole blood in K2EDTA tubes following their own protocols. For TCRbeta analysis, collaborators shipped samples as frozen whole blood, isolated PBMCs, or DNA extracted from either of those sample types. TCRbeta CDR3 regions were amplified from genomic DNA by means of the immunoSEQ Assay, a bias-controlled multiplex PCR. On the study's bioinformatics: Nucleated cell counts per sample were estimated from amplification of reference gene primers within the assay. Sequence reads were collapsed and filtered to measure the absolute abundance of every unique TCRbeta CDR3 rearrangement. Productive Simpson clonality was computed per sample as the square root of Simpson's diversity index over productive rearrangements. The table was pulled from immuneACCESS by TCRdb, which kept in-frame rearrangements only. Such tables lose some clones; where checked, under half of the loss comes from unresolved V genes, and the rest has no known cause. V and J calls plus clone size are reproduced from that table; the DNA served to infer D and trimming. The sample table shows about 270,000 clones, and about four fifths are seen once. Jointly, the top ten make up almost 1.5% of the sample.

The clonotype comes from a human donor with COVID-19, enrolled during active disease. The donor label of this sample is uncertain. The chain was built from TRBV5-4 and TRBJ1-2, with TRBD1 tentatively as D gene (6 bases match). The sequencing input was peripheral blood. In nucleotides, the sequence is TGTGCCAGCACCTTTGGCGGGGGCAGGTATGGCTACACCTTC. It translates as CASTFGGGRYGYTF.